The present T cell receptor (beta chain) was sequenced within a study of cytomegalovirus exposure and HLA in healthy donors. Across the study: Of over 350 genotyped donors, roughly 76% grouped in the Caucasian-associated ancestry cluster.

PCR used 60 Vbeta primers and 13 Jbeta primers. The repertoire was sequenced with immunoSEQ multiplex PCR; TCRdb's copy has only in-frame clones and lacks some. The data show a few hundred thousand clones, around 86% seen once. Germline V gives CDR1 ENHRY, CDR2 SYGVKD. Between the trimmed V and J ends, which lost 1 base and 7 bases, there was a span of 22 bases. The CDR3 spans 17 residues. Study outcomes and limitations: According to an earlier analysis, most TCR beta V segments yielded productive rearrangements about 87% or about 30% of the time. Later analysis showed most CMV-associated TCR beta chains appearing HLA-restricted.

Details on this clone: The antigen remains unidentified.

The clonotype comes from a woman in her 50s in good health and CMV-seropositive. V and J are TRBV10-3 and TRBJ2-5; perhaps TRBD2 as D (5 bases). The sample comprised PBMCs. The CDR3 DNA reads TGTGCCATCAGTGAGTGGCCCGGAGGAGCGACCGGTGGGACCCAGTACTTC. This sequence encodes CAISEWPGGATGGTQYF.